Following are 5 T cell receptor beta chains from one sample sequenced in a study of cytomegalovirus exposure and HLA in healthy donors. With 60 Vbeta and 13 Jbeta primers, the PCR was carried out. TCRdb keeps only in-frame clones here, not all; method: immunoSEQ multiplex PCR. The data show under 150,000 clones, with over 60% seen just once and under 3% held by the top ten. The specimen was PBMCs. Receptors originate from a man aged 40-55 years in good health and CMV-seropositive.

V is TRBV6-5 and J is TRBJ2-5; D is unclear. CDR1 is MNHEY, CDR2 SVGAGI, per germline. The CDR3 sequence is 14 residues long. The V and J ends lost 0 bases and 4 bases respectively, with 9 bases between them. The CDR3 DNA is TGTGCCAGCAGTTACTCGAGGTTTTCAGAGACCCAGTACTTC. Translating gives CASSYSRFSETQYF.

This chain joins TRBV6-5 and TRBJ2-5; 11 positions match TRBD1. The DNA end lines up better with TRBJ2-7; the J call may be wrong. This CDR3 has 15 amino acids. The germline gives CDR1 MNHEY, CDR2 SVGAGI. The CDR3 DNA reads TGTGCCAGCAGTTTTCGGGGACAGGGGGTTCACGAGCAGTACTTC. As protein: CASSFRGQGVHEQYF.

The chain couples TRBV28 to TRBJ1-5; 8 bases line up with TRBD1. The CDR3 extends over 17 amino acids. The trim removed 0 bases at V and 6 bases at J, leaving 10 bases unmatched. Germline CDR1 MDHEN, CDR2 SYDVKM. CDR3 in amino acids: CASSLWASGGAGQPQHF. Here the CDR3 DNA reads TGTGCCAGCAGTTTATGGGCTTCAGGGGGCGCGGGTCAGCCCCAGCATTTT.

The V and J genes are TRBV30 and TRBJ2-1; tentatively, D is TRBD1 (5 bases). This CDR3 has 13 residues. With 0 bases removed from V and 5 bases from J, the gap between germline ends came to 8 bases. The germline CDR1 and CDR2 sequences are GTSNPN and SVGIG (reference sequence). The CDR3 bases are TGTGCCTGGAGTGTACAGGTGGACAATGAGCAGTTCTTC. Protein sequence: CAWSVQVDNEQFF. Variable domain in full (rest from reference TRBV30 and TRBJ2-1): SQTIHQWPATLVQPVGSPLSLECTVEGTSNPNLYWYRQAAGRGLQLLFYSVGIGQISSEVPQNLSASRPQDRQFILSSKKLLLSDSGFYLCAWSVQVDNEQFFGPGTRLTVL.

Here the CDR3 reads CASSPGQGFAGELFF. The CDR3 nucleotides are TGTGCCAGTAGTCCCGGACAGGGTTTTGCCGGGGAGCTGTTTTTT. The chain links TRBV19 to TRBJ2-2, with 8 positions matching TRBD1. CDR1 and CDR2 from the germline V gene are LNHDA and SQIVND (reference sequence). The CDR3 extends over 15 amino acids. V shed 5 bases and J 6 bases; nucleotides not matched to a gene: 8.